The subject of this entry is one TCR beta chain. This sample was included in a study of cytomegalovirus exposure and HLA in healthy donors. Study at large: HLA-typed donors were the source of about 85 million unique TCRs, which an early data release held.

The study ran its PCR with 60 Vbeta and 13 Jbeta primers. The data were produced by immunoSEQ multiplex PCR, yet TCRdb's version contains in-frame clones alone and is incomplete. The sample lists about 160,000 clones, about 77% seen once, with 1.3% in the top ten. Specimen: PBMCs. This TCR was recovered from a man aged 30 to 45 in good health and CMV-seronegative.

In DNA, the CDR3 is TGTGCCAGCAGCCAAGTCTCTCGACAGGCACTAGCGGGGCACGAGCAGTACTTC. This sequence encodes CASSQVSRQALAGHEQYF. The chain carries TRBV14 and TRBJ2-7; 10 nucleotides align to TRBD2. V lost 1 base and J lost 5; bases outside the gene matches: 14. The CDR3 runs 18 residues. The germline V gene encodes CDR1 SGHDN and CDR2 FVKESK. Full variable domain (rest looked up from reference TRBV14 and TRBJ2-7): EAGVTQFPSHSVIEKGQTVTLRCDPISGHDNLYWYRRVMGKEIKFLLHFVKESKQDESGMPNNRFLAERTGGTYSTLKVQPAELEDSGVYFCASSQVSRQALAGHEQYFGPGTRLTVT.